This note documents a single TCR beta chain sequence. The antigen is not known. This sample's time point: newly diagnosed GD, antithyroid drugs for less than 3 months. Scientists built the TCR library using RNA that was extracted from PBMCs. This entry comes from a study of regulatory T cells in long-lasting Graves disease. Libraries of TCR beta came from iRepertoire HTBI primers plus Arm-PCR of CDR3 regions. TCRdb reprocessed the multiplex PCR reads via MiXCR and lists one record per CDR3 protein. This table holds 530,000 or so distinct CDR3 sequences, less than 15% found once. Study-level points and caveats: When disease was persistent, TRBV28, TRBJ1-2 and TRBJ2-5 were the favored segments.

Germline values: CDR1 SNHLY, CDR2 FYNNEI. V lost 6 bases and J lost 2; bases outside the gene matches: 6. This CDR3 has 15 amino acids. The data also belong to a second study, concerning T cells in Graves' hyperthyroidism and ophthalmopathy. That source reports: Clinical symptoms, serum thyroxine and TRAb, thyroid ultrasound and orbital computed tomography were used for the diagnoses. Ophthalmopathy and stable hyperthyroidism were separated by a 13 V-J model.

This TCR was sampled from a man between 25 and 39 years old with Graves disease. Sequencing was performed on peripheral blood mononuclear cells (PBMCs), taken at new diagnosis, from a patient treated with antithyroid drugs. V usage is TRBV2 and J usage is TRBJ1-5, with 8 bases fitting TRBD1. The CDR3 DNA sequence: TGTGCCAGCAGCTTTCCGACAGGGGGCAATCAGCCCCAGCATTTT. Protein product: CASSFPTGGNQPQHF.